The 25 T cell receptor beta chains in this list originate from one sample, sequenced in a study of shared clonotypes between healthy human individuals. The assay was immunoSEQ multiplex PCR, and TCRdb's table has in-frame clones only and misses some. The data show hundreds of thousands of clones, with less than 85% seen just once and roughly 1.7% held by the top ten. Sequenced material: memory CD4+ T cells sorted from blood. Subset reported: CD45RA-negative fraction. These receptors were taken from a woman aged 25 to 39 in good health.

The rearrangement uses TRBV30 and TRBJ2-5, with D maybe TRBD1 (6 bases). The J call is doubtful: the DNA matches TRBJ2-7 better. The germline V gene has CDR1 GTSNPN and CDR2 SVGIG (reference sequence). The length of the CDR3 is 11 residues. CDR3 loop: CAWRQGHEQYF. The CDR3 nucleotides read TGTGCCTGGAGACAGGGCCACGAGCAGTACTTC.

In this sample, this clone turned up many times. The J gene is TRBJ2-7, the V gene TRBV27, with a tentative D call TRBD2 (6 bases). Per the germline V gene, CDR1 is MNHEY and CDR2 is SMNVEV (reference sequence). This CDR3 region has 14 residues. The germline V and J ends were trimmed by 6 bases and 2 bases, with 14 bases remaining between them. The CDR3 bases are TGTGCCAGCAGAGACTTGGGAGGTGCCTACGAGCAGTACTTC. The encoded protein is CASRDLGGAYEQYF.

This clone has at least ten counts. The chain recombines TRBV4-1 with TRBJ1-2; a weak D match, TRBD1 (5 bases). V was clipped by 0 bases and J by 5 bases, with 10 bases between them. The CDR3 contains 14 residues. Germline V gene lookup returns CDR1 MGHRA and CDR2 YSYEKL. In DNA, the CDR3 is TGCGCCAGCAGCCAAGAAACAGGTTTTTATGGCTACACCTTC. Its protein is CASSQETGFYGYTF.

The chain recombines TRBV27 with TRBJ2-7, with a weak D call TRBD1 (6 bases). CDR1 MNHEY and CDR2 SMNVEV come from the germline V gene (reference sequence). Deletions cut 5 bases from V and 2 bases from J, with 19 bases between. The CDR3 runs to 16 residues. The CDR3 loop reads CASSAKIGTSTYEQYF. The CDR3, as DNA: TGTGCCAGCAGTGCAAAGATCGGGACATCTACCTACGAGCAGTACTTC.

CDR3 DNA: TGCGCCAGCACCCGGACACCGGACAATGAGCAGTTCTTC. Translated: CASTRTPDNEQFF. The J gene is TRBJ2-1, the V gene TRBV5-1, with D possibly TRBD1 on 5 matching bases. Deletions cut 6 bases from V and 5 bases from J, with 12 bases between. The germline V gene encodes CDR1 SGHRS and CDR2 YFSETQ. The CDR3 is 13 residues long.

The chain couples TRBV9 to TRBJ2-1; either TRBD1 or TRBD2 may fit D (7 bases each). CDR3 length: 17 amino acids. Trimming shortened V by 4 bases and J by 8 bases, and 25 bases separated the two germline ends. The germline V gene has CDR1 SGDLS and CDR2 YYNGEE. The DNA of the CDR3 is TGTGCCAGCAGCCACCACCCAGGGGGGGGCCGGAACGATGAGCAGTTCTTC. Protein product: CASSHHPGGGRNDEQFF.

The rearrangement links TRBV28 to TRBJ2-7; the match to TRBD2 covers 9 bases. This CDR3 is 15 amino acids long. The germline CDR1 and CDR2 sequences are MDHEN and SYDVKM. V gave up 3 bases and J gave up 3 bases; unmatched junction bases: 6. CDR3 in amino acids: CASSLGGTSLYEQYF. The CDR3 DNA reads TGTGCCAGCAGTTTGGGCGGGACTAGCCTCTACGAGCAGTACTTC. Using reference TRBV28 and TRBJ2-7 for the parts outside the CDR3, the full variable domain is DVKVTQSSRYLVKRTGEKVFLECVQDMDHENMFWYRQDPGLGLRLIYFSYDVKMKEKGDIPEGYSVSREKKERFSLILESASTNQTSMYLCASSLGGTSLYEQYFGPGTRLTVT.

The chain couples TRBV7-2 to TRBJ2-4, with D maybe TRBD2 (5 bases). There are 15 residues in the CDR3. In germline, CDR1 is SGHTA, CDR2 FQGNSA. V was trimmed by 4 bases and J by 0 bases, leaving 10 bases between them. CDR3 sequence reads: CASSSSRLAKNIQYF. The CDR3 nucleotides read TGTGCCAGCAGCTCTAGCAGACTAGCCAAAAACATTCAGTACTTC.

The chain carries TRBV19 and TRBJ2-3; perhaps TRBD2 as D (6 bases). Germline assignment: CDR1 LNHDA and CDR2 SQIVND (reference sequence). The CDR3 runs 15 residues. V was trimmed by 6 bases and J by 0 bases, leaving 13 bases between them. This CDR3 reads CASSTRRGSTDTQYF. DNA for the CDR3: TGTGCCAGTAGCACAAGGCGGGGCAGCACAGATACGCAGTATTTT. The full variable domain, its missing parts supplied by reference TRBV19 and TRBJ2-3, is DGGITQSPKYLFRKEGQNVTLSCEQNLNHDAMYWYRQDPGQGLRLIYYSQIVNDFQKGDIAEGYSVSREKKESFPLTVTSAQKNPTAFYLCASSTRRGSTDTQYFGPGTRLTVL.

The CDR3 protein is CASRQPLSNRDSTYEQYF. CDR3 nucleotides: TGTGCCAGCAGACAACCATTATCAAACCGGGACAGCACCTACGAGCAGTACTTC. The rearrangement uses TRBV27 and TRBJ2-7; 7 bases are shared with TRBD1. V was clipped by 6 bases and J by 2 bases; unmatched bases: 19. Germline assignment: CDR1 MNHEY and CDR2 SMNVEV (reference sequence). The CDR3 contains 18 residues.

This chain joins TRBV5-5 and TRBJ2-7, with 8 bases that match TRBD1. CDR1 and CDR2 (germline): SGHKS, YYEKEE (reference sequence). The CDR3 length is 15 residues. The junction had 9 bases not matched to a gene; V was cut back by 4 bases and J by 3 bases. CDR3 DNA sequence: TGTGCCAGCAGCAAGGGACAGGAGAAGGGCTACGAGCAGTACTTC. As protein: CASSKGQEKGYEQYF.

The chain is built from TRBV19 and TRBJ2-2; 9 positions match TRBD1. The CDR3 spans 17 residues. V was pared by 3 bases and J by 1 base, with 6 bases of the junction left unmatched. Germline-derived CDR1 and CDR2 are LNHDA and SQIVND (reference sequence). The CDR3 sequence: CASSIGKGQGNTGELFF. As DNA, the CDR3 is TGTGCCAGTAGTATTGGGAAGGGACAGGGGAACACCGGGGAGCTGTTTTTT.

This chain uses TRBV7-2 with TRBJ1-2; 7 positions agree with TRBD1. The CDR3 covers 15 residues. Germline assignment: CDR1 SGHTA and CDR2 FQGNSA. Germline trimming cut 4 bases from V and 2 bases from J; bases unmatched to any gene: 7. Here the CDR3 DNA reads TGTGCCAGCAGCTCCTGGACAGGTGCAAACTATGGCTACACCTTC. It translates to CASSSWTGANYGYTF.

The V and J genes are TRBV7-8 and TRBJ1-2; 7 nucleotides agree with TRBD1. This CDR3 is built from 14 residues. Per the germline V gene, CDR1 is SGHVS and CDR2 is FQNEAQ. With V trimmed by 3 bases and J by 2 bases, 3 bases remained unmatched. The CDR3 here is CASSLTGPNYGYTF. The CDR3 nucleotides are TGTGCCAGCAGCTTGACAGGGCCAAACTATGGCTACACCTTC.

This clone was found once. The chain couples TRBV28 to TRBJ2-7; TRBD2 matches 12 bases. Trimming cost V 4 bases and J 4 bases; bases outside gene matches: 5. The CDR3 extends over 15 amino acids. CDR1 and CDR2 from the germline V gene are MDHEN and SYDVKM. The CDR3 DNA follows: TGTGCCAGCAGTTCGACTAGCGGGAGCCAATACGAGCAGTACTTC. This sequence encodes CASSSTSGSQYEQYF.

The chain couples TRBV10-3 to TRBJ1-5; 7 nucleotides align to TRBD1. This CDR3 has 12 residues. Germline V CDR1 and CDR2: ENHRY, SYGVKD. The trim removed 8 bases at V and 3 bases at J, leaving 1 base unmatched. DNA of the CDR3: TGTGCCATCGGGACAGTCAATCAGCCCCAGCATTTT. This sequence encodes CAIGTVNQPQHF.

This clone occurred once. The chain employs TRBV7-8 and TRBJ2-3; the match to TRBD2 covers 7 bases. The CDR3 loop spans 16 amino acids. V gave up 2 bases and J gave up 3 bases; unmatched junction bases: 8. Germline V gives CDR1 SGHVS, CDR2 FQNEAQ. The CDR3 nucleotides read TGTGCCAGCAGCTTACGTCGACTAGCAAGAACAGATACGCAGTATTTT. This sequence encodes CASSLRRLARTDTQYF.

The chain joins TRBV5-1 to TRBJ2-2; TRBD2 aligns across 11 bases. The germline CDR1 and CDR2 sequences are SGHRS and YFSETQ. V trimming: 0 bases; J trimming: 7 bases; junction bases outside the gene matches: 11. The CDR3 runs to 18 residues. CDR3 nucleotides: TGCGCCAGCAGCTTGGAGCCTAGCGGGAGGCTAGCGGGCGGGGAGCTGTTTTTT. Translation: CASSLEPSGRLAGGELFF.

CDR3 amino acids: CASSQDLDRGTDTQYF. CDR3 in DNA: TGTGCCAGCAGCCAAGATTTAGACAGGGGTACAGATACGCAGTATTTT. This chain links TRBV4-2 with TRBJ2-3, with 8 nucleotides matching TRBD1. Germline V gene data show CDR1 as LGHNA and CDR2 as YNFKEQ. The CDR3 contains 16 residues. The junction had 5 bases not matched to a gene; V was cut back by 0 bases and J by 3 bases.

The rearrangement joins TRBV5-1 to TRBJ2-7; unclear D gene. The V and J ends lost 1 base and 1 base respectively, with 9 bases between them. Germline CDR1 reads SGHRS; CDR2 reads YFSETQ. This CDR3 comprises 14 residues. The CDR3 spells CASSLSETSYEQYF. The CDR3, as DNA: TGCGCCAGCAGCTTGTCTGAAACGTCCTACGAGCAGTACTTC.

The chain couples TRBV19 to TRBJ2-7, with 10 positions matching TRBD2. V gave up 5 bases and J gave up 5 bases; unmatched junction bases: 9. The germline V gene encodes CDR1 LNHDA and CDR2 SQIVND (reference sequence). CDR3 size: 15 residues. CDR3 sequence (DNA): TGTGCCAGTAGTTTACAGCGGGAGGGCCGCGACGAGCAGTACTTC. Amino acids: CASSLQREGRDEQYF. The full variable domain, in which reference TRBV19 and TRBJ2-7 provide the parts outside the CDR3, is DGGITQSPKYLFRKEGQNVTLSCEQNLNHDAMYWYRQDPGQGLRLIYYSQIVNDFQKGDIAEGYSVSREKKESFPLTVTSAQKNPTAFYLCASSLQREGRDEQYFGPGTRLTVT.

As to this clone: The DNA is left out, because the CDR3 cannot be placed on it with certainty; the CDR3 is given as TCRdb lists it. The V and J genes are TRBV7-2 and TRBJ2-3; the table's D call, TRBD2, was not checked against the DNA. The CDR3 spans 15 amino acids, including both terminal residues. Germline V gene sequence: CDR1 SGHTA, CDR2 FQGNSA. The CDR3: CASSLNGFLADTQYF.

The chain recombines TRBV5-1 with TRBJ2-5, with no clear D. The CDR3 extends over 15 amino acids. The V end was cut by 7 bases, the J end by 2 bases, with 18 bases between. Germline V gene sequence: CDR1 SGHRS, CDR2 YFSETQ. The chain's CDR3 is CASRLLNGIQETQYF. DNA for the CDR3: TGCGCCAGCCGCCTACTTAACGGCATTCAAGAGACCCAGTACTTC. The variable domain in full, with the rest retrieved from reference TRBV5-1 and TRBJ2-5, is KAGVTQTPRYLIKTRGQQVTLSCSPISGHRSVSWYQQTPGQGLQFLFEYFSETQRNKGNFPGRFSGRQFSNSRSEMNVSTLELGDSALYLCASRLLNGIQETQYFGPGTRLLVL.

The chain recombines TRBV2 with TRBJ2-3; D uncertain. V was clipped by 4 bases and J by 0 bases, with 8 bases between them. Germline V gene lookup returns CDR1 SNHLY and CDR2 FYNNEI. The length of the CDR3 is 14 residues. CDR3 coding DNA: TGTGCCAGCAGTGGCGGAGTTAGCACAGATACGCAGTATTTT. Encoded protein: CASSGGVSTDTQYF.

The chain employs TRBV7-9 and TRBJ2-5, with 10 nucleotides matching TRBD2. Germline V gene lookup returns CDR1 SEHNR and CDR2 FQNEAQ (reference sequence). This CDR3 is built from 15 residues. Losses at the gene ends were 4 bases for V and 4 bases for J; bases not matched to a gene: 6. CDR3 nucleotides: TGTGCCAGCAGCTCCCTAGCGGGAGTGGCAGAGACCCAGTACTTC. Translated: CASSSLAGVAETQYF.